This passage covers 8 T cell receptor beta chains from one sample sequenced in a study of cytomegalovirus exposure and HLA in healthy donors. The primer mix had 60 Vbeta and 13 Jbeta primers. The table came from immunoSEQ multiplex PCR; TCRdb's copy has only in-frame clones and leaves some out. Altogether about 120,000 clones are present, 77% being singletons, with the ten largest covering around 9.9%. The material sequenced was PBMCs. The receptors were gathered from a man aged 35-49 years in good health and CMV-seropositive.

The chain joins TRBV6-4 to TRBJ1-1; D unclear. With 4 bases removed from V and 1 base from J, the gap between germline ends came to 7 bases. CDR1 MRHNA and CDR2 SNTAGT come from the germline V gene. This CDR3 is 13 amino acids long. CDR3 loop: CASSVNRNTEAFF. The CDR3 nucleotides read TGTGCCAGCAGTGTAAACAGGAACACTGAAGCTTTCTTT.

The chain couples TRBV4-1 to TRBJ2-7; 7 bases align to TRBD1. The ends lost 3 bases at V and 6 bases at J; junction bases unmatched: 11. Germline CDR1 reads MGHRA; CDR2 reads YSYEKL. This CDR3 spans 15 amino acids. CDR3 in DNA: TGCGCCAGCAGCCAGGGTCCCGGGACAGCTCTCGAGCAGTACTTC. It is translated as CASSQGPGTALEQYF.

The chain carries TRBV6-4 and TRBJ2-7; a weak D match, TRBD1 (6 bases). Trimming left V 4 bases short and J 1 base short, with 11 bases between. CDR3 size: 14 residues. The germline V gene encodes CDR1 MRHNA and CDR2 SNTAGT. CDR3 residues: CASSAPTGSYEQYF. CDR3 sequence (DNA): TGTGCCAGCAGTGCCCCGACAGGATCCTACGAGCAGTACTTC.

V and J are TRBV7-2 and TRBJ1-6; D not certain. This CDR3 region has 13 residues. V lost 3 bases to trimming and J lost 9 bases, with 9 bases between them. Per germline, CDR1 SGHTA and CDR2 FQGNSA. This CDR3 is CASSLSRLSPLHF. CDR3 nucleotide sequence: TGTGCCAGCAGCTTGTCGAGGCTTTCACCCCTCCACTTT.

This rearrangement joins TRBV29-1 to TRBJ1-2; D is undetermined. The CDR3 covers 13 residues. Germline V lookup: CDR1 SQVTM, CDR2 ANQGSEA. V dropped 3 bases and J dropped 3 bases, with 11 bases sitting between them. The DNA of the CDR3 is TGCAGCGTTGATAACGGAGTCTACTATGGCTACACCTTC. Its translation is CSVDNGVYYGYTF.

V usage is TRBV30 and J usage is TRBJ1-4; D is uncertain. Trimming removed 3 bases at V and 3 bases at J, with 11 bases between. This CDR3 comprises 14 residues. CDR1 is GTSNPN and CDR2 is SVGIG in the germline V gene (reference sequence). As DNA, the CDR3 is TGTGCCTGGAGAGCGGCCGGCCCTAATGAAAAACTGTTTTTT. Translated, it gives CAWRAAGPNEKLFF. The complete variable domain, with remaining parts taken from reference TRBV30 and TRBJ1-4, reads SQTIHQWPATLVQPVGSPLSLECTVEGTSNPNLYWYRQAAGRGLQLLFYSVGIGQISSEVPQNLSASRPQDRQFILSSKKLLLSDSGFYLCAWRAAGPNEKLFFGSGTQLSVL.

The chain combines TRBV5-1 with TRBJ2-1; the match to TRBD1 covers 9 bases. The germline gives CDR1 SGHRS, CDR2 YFSETQ. The length of the CDR3 is 15 residues. The V and J ends lost 0 bases and 6 bases, in that order; junction bases with no gene match: 4. The CDR3 DNA reads as TGCGCCAGCAGCTTGGCTGAGGACAGGGGCAATGAGCAGTTCTTC. Protein sequence: CASSLAEDRGNEQFF.

This sequence joins TRBV7-9 and TRBJ2-1; 8 bases are a match to TRBD2. V lost 5 bases to trimming and J lost 0 bases; unmatched junction nucleotides: 6. The CDR3 is made up of 16 amino acids. Germline CDR1 is SEHNR and CDR2 is FQNEAQ (reference sequence). CDR3 sequence (DNA): TGTGCCAGCAGCCCCGGCGGGGGGAGCTCCTACAATGAGCAGTTCTTC. Translating it yields CASSPGGGSSYNEQFF.